The T cell receptor (beta chain) described here comes from a study of cytomegalovirus exposure and HLA in healthy donors. Looking at the study overall: The same platform was used for the 120 validation repertoires and the roughly 700 first-cohort repertoires, a later analysis reported. Overall study results and limits: The authors listed roughly 150 TCR beta chains as cytomegalovirus-associated.

Sequencing used immunoSEQ multiplex PCR; TCRdb keeps in-frame clones, though not all of them. The profile shows under 200,000 clones, approximately 89% of them singletons. A note on this clone: What it binds is not known.

With 8 bases clipped from V and 0 bases from J, the junction kept 3 bases outside the gene matches. The CDR3 extends over 13 amino acids. CDR1 SNHLY and CDR2 FYNNEI come from the germline V gene. Sequenced sample: PBMCs. The J gene is TRBJ1-2, the V gene TRBV2, with 7 bases aligning to TRBD1. The origin of this receptor is a woman aged 18-29 years in good health and CMV-seropositive. CDR3 in DNA: TGTGCCAGCTCCGGGACAGCTAACTATGGCTACACCTTC. It yields the protein CASSGTANYGYTF.